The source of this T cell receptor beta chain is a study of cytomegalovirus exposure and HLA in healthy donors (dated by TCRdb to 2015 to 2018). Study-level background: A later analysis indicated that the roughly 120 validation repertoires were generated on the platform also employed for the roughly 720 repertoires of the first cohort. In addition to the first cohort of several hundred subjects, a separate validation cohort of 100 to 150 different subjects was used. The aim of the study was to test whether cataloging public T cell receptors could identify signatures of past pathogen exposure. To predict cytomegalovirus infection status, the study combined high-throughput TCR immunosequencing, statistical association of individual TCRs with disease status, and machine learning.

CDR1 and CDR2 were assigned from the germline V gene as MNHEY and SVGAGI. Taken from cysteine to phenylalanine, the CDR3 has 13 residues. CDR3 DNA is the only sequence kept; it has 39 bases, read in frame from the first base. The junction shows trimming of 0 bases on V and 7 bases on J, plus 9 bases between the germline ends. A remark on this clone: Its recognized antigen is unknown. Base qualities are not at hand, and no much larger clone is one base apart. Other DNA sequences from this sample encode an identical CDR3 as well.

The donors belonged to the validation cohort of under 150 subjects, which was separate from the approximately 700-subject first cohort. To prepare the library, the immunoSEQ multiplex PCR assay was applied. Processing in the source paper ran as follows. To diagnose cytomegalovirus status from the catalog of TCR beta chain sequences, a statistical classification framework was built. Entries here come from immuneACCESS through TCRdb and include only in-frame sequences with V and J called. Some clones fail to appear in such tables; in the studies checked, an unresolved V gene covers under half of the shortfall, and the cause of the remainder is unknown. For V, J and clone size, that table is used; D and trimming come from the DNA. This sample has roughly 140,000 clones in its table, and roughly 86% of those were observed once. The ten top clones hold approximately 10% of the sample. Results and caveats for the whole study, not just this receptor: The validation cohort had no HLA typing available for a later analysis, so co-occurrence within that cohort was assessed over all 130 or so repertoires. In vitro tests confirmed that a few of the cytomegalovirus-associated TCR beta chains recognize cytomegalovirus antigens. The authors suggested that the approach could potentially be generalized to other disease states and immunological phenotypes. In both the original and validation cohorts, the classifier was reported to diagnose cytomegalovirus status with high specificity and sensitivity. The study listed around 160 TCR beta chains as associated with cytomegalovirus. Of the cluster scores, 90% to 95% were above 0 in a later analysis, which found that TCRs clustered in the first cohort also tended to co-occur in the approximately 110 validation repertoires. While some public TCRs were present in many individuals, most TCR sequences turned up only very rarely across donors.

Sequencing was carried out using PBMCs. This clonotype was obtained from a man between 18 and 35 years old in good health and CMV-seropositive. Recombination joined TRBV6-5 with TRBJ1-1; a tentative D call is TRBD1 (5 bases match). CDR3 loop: CASSYSKDSEAFF. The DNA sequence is TGTGCCAGCAGTTACTCGAAAGACAGTGAAGCTTTCTTT.